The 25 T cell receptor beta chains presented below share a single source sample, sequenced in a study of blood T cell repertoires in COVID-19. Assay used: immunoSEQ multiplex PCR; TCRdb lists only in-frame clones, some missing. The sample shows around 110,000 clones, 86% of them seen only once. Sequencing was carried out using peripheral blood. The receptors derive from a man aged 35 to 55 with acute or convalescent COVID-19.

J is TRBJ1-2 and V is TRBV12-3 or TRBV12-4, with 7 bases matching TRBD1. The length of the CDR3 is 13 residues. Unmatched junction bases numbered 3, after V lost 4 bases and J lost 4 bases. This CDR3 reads CASSSDRVYGYTF. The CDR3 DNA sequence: TGTGCCAGCAGTTCCGACAGGGTCTATGGCTACACCTTC.

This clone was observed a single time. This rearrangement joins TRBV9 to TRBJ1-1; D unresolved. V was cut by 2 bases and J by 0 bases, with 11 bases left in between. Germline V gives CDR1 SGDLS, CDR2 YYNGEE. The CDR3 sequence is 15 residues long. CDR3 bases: TGTGCCAGCAGCGTTCTGGTGGAGATGAACACTGAAGCTTTCTTT. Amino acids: CASSVLVEMNTEAFF.

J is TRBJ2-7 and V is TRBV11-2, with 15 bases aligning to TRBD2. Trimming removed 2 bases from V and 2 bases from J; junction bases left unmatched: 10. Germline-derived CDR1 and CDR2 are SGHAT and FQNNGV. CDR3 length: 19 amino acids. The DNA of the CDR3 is TGTGCCAGCAGCTTATCCTGGACTAGCGGGGGGGCGGCTACCTACGAGCAGTACTTC. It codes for CASSLSWTSGGAATYEQYF.

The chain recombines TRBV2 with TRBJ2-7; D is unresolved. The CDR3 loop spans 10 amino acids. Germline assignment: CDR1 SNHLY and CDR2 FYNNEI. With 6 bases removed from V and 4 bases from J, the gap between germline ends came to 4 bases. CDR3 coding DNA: TGTGCCAGCAGCGTATACGAGCAGTACTTC. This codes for CASSVYEQYF.

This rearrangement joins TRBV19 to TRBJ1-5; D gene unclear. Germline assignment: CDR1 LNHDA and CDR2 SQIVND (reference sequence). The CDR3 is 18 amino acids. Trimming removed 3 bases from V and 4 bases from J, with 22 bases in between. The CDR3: CASSMRLSGWALNQPQHF. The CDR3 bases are TGTGCCAGTAGTATGAGACTATCCGGTTGGGCTTTGAATCAGCCCCAGCATTTT.

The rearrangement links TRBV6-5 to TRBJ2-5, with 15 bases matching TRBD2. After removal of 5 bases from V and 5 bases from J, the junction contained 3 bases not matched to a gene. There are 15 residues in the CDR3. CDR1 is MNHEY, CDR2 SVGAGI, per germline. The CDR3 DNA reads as TGTGCCAGCAGTACGGGACTAGCGGGAGGTGAGACCCAGTACTTC. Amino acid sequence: CASSTGLAGGETQYF.

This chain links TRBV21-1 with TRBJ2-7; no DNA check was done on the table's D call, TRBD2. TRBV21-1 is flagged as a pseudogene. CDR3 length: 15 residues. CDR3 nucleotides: TGTGCCAGCAACCTCCCGGGACTGGGGACCTACGAGCAGTACTTC. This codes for CASNLPGLGTYEQYF.

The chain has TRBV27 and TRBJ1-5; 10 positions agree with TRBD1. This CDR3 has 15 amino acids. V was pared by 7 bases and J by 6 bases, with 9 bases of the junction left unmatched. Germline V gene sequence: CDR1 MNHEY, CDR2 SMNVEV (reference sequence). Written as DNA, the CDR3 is TGTGCCAGCACCCGGACAGGGGGGGGTGGTCAGCCCCAGCATTTT. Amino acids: CASTRTGGGGQPQHF.

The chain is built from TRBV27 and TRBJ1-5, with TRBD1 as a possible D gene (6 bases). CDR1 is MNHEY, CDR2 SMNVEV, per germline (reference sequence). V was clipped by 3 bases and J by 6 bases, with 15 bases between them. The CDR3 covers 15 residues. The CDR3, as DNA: TGTGCCAGCAGTTTCACCGGGACATTTAGTCAGCCCCAGCATTTT. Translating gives CASSFTGTFSQPQHF.

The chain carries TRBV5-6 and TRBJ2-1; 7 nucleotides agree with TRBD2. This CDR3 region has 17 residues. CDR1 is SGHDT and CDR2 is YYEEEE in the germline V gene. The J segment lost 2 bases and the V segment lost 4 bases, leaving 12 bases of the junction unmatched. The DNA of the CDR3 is TGTGCCAGCAGCCCGCTGGGGGGGGTCGGCGCCTACAATGAGCAGTTCTTC. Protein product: CASSPLGGVGAYNEQFF.

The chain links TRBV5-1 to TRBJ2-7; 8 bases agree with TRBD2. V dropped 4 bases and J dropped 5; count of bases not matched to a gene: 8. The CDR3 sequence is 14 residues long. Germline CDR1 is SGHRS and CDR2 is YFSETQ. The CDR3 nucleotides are TGCGCCAGCAGCCCACGGGAGGGCCGGAACGAGCAGTACTTC. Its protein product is CASSPREGRNEQYF.

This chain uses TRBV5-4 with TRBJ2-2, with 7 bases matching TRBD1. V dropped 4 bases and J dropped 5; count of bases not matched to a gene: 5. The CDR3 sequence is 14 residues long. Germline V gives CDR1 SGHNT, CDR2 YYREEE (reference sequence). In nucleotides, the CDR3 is TGTGCCAGCAGCCTCCGGACAGGAACCGGGGAGCTGTTTTTT. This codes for CASSLRTGTGELFF.

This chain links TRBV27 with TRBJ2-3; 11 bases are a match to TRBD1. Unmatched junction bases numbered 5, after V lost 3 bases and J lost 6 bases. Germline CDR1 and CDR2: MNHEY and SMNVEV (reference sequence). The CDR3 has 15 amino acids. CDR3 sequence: CASSFRDRGWDTQYF. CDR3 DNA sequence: TGTGCCAGCAGTTTCCGGGACAGGGGGTGGGATACGCAGTATTTT.

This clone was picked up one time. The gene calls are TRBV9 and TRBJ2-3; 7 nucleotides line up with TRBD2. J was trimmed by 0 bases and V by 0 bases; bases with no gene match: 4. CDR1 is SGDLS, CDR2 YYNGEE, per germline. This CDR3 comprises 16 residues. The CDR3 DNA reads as TGTGCCAGCAGCGTAGGCAGCGGGGATAGCACAGATACGCAGTATTTT. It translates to CASSVGSGDSTDTQYF.

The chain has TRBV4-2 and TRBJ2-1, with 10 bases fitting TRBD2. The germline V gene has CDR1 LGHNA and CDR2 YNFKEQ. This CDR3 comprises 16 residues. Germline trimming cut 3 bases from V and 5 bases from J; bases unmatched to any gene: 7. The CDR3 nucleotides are TGTGCCAGCAGCCAGTTAAGCGGGGGGGCTCACAATGAGCAGTTCTTC. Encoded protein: CASSQLSGGAHNEQFF.

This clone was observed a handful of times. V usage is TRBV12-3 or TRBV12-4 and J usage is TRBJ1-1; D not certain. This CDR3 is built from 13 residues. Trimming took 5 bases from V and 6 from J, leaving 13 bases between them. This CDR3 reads CASSRTTRSEAFF. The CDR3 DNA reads TGTGCCAGCAGTCGAACTACCCGGTCTGAAGCTTTCTTT.

The CDR3 DNA is TGTGCCAGTCCGGACAGGGATTGGCAGCCCCAGCATTTT. It specifies CASPDRDWQPQHF. This rearrangement joins TRBV19 to TRBJ1-5; 8 bases are a match to TRBD1. The CDR3 is 13 amino acids. Germline CDR1 is LNHDA and CDR2 is SQIVND (reference sequence). V trimming: 8 bases; J trimming: 7 bases; junction bases outside the gene matches: 7.

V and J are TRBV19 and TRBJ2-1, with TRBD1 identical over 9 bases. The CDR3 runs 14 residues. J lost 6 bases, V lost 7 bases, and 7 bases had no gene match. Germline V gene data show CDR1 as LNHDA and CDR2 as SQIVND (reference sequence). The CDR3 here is CASTGTGSSNEQFF. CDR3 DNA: TGTGCCAGTACCGGGACAGGGAGTTCCAATGAGCAGTTCTTC.

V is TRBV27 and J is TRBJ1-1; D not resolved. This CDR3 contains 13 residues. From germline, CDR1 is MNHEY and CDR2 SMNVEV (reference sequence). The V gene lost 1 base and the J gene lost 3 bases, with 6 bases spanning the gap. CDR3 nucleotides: TGTGCCAGCAGTTTATTTCCCTACACTGAAGCTTTCTTT. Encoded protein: CASSLFPYTEAFF.

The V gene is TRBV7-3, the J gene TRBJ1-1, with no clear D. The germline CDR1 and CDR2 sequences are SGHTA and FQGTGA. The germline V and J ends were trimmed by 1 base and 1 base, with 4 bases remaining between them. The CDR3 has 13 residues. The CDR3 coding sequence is TGTGCCAGCAGCTTAAGGGCGAACACTGAAGCTTTCTTT. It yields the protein CASSLRANTEAFF.

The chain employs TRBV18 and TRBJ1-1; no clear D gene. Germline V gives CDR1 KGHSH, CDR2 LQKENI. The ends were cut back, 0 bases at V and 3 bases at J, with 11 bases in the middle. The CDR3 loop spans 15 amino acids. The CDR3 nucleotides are TGTGCCAGCTCACCACCGACGGGTACGGACACTGAAGCTTTCTTT. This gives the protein CASSPPTGTDTEAFF. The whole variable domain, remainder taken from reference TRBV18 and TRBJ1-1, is NAGVMQNPRHLVRRRGQEARLRCSPMKGHSHVYWYRQLPEEGLKFMVYLQKENIIDESGMPKERFSAEFPKEGPSILRIQQVVRGDSAAYFCASSPPTGTDTEAFFGQGTRLTVV.

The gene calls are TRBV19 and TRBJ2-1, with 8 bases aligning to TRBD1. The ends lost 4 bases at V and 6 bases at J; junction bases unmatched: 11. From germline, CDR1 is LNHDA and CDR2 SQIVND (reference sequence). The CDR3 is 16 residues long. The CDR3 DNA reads TGTGCCAGTAGTAGGGGGACAGGAGAGACTTTCAATGAGCAGTTCTTC. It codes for CASSRGTGETFNEQFF.

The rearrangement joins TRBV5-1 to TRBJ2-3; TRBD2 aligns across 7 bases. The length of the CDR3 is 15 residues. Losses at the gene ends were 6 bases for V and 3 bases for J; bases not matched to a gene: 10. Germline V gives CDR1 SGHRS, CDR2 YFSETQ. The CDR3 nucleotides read TGCGCCAGCACGTCCAGTGGGGGGGAGACAGATACGCAGTATTTT. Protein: CASTSSGGETDTQYF.

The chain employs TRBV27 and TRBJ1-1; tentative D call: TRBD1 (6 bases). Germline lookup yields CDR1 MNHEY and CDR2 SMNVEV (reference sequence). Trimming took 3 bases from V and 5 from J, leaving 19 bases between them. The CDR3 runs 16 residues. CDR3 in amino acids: CASSFNAGTSLTEAFF. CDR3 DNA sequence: TGTGCCAGCAGTTTTAACGCCGGGACATCCTTAACTGAAGCTTTCTTT.

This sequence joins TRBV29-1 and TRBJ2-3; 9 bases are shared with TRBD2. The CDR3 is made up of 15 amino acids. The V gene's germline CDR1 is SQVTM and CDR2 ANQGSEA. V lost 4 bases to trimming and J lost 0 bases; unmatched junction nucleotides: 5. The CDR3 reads CSVGSGGISTDTQYF. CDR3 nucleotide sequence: TGCAGCGTTGGGAGCGGGGGGATTAGCACAGATACGCAGTATTTT.